This paragraph covers one T cell receptor beta chain sequence. What it binds is not known. The repertoire was sequenced with immunoSEQ multiplex PCR; TCRdb's copy has only in-frame clones and lacks some. Of approximately 21,000 clones in the sample, 90% were seen once. Germline assignment: CDR1 LGHNA and CDR2 YNFKEQ. V was trimmed by 1 base and J by 5 bases, leaving 11 bases between them. CDR3 size: 14 residues. The data are from a study of T cell repertoires and Cas9 in healthy adults. Study overall: Multi-effector potency, cytotoxicity and lineage were assessed in SpCas9-reactive CD4 and CD8 T cells.

The study's findings and limits: Reportedly, SpCas9-reactive effector T cell proliferation and function were mitigated by SpCas9-reactive Tregs in vitro.

V gene TRBV4-2 combines with J gene TRBJ1-1, with a tentative D call TRBD1 (6 bases). Sequencing was carried out using CD4+ effector T cells (CD127+, CD25-, CD137-, CD154-) from PBMCs; culture status not recorded. The receptor was derived from a human donor in good health. The CDR3 sequence is CASSQAGDGTEAFF. The CDR3 DNA is TGTGCCAGCAGCCAAGCAGGGGACGGGACTGAAGCTTTCTTT.